This T cell receptor beta chain was captured by sequencing in a study of shared clonotypes between healthy human individuals. General study results and limits: The sharing of roughly 5% of naive CD4 clonotypes was seen across a handful of donors.

With regard to this clone: Antigen: not known.

This was a deep-level run. In the study's own analysis: Filtering differed since immunoSEQ provided only junctions, with no quality scores. Sequencing was performed with immunoSEQ multiplex PCR; in TCRdb, only in-frame clones are kept and a portion is missing. The V and J calls and clone size were taken over from that table, and D and trimming were inferred from the DNA. Of some 2.1 million clones in the sample, roughly 96% are singletons; the top ten hold roughly 0.13%. In germline, CDR1 is SNHLY, CDR2 FYNNEI. The CDR3 has 13 residues. Trimming left V 2 bases short and J 5 bases short, with 10 bases between.

The TCR comes from a man aged 18-30 years in good health. The source material was naive CD4+ T cells sorted from blood. Stated subset: CD45RA+ positively selected. The chain links TRBV2 to TRBJ2-7; D is undetermined. Here the CDR3 reads CASSENLVNEQYF. The CDR3 DNA reads TGTGCCAGCAGTGAAAACTTAGTGAACGAGCAGTACTTC.